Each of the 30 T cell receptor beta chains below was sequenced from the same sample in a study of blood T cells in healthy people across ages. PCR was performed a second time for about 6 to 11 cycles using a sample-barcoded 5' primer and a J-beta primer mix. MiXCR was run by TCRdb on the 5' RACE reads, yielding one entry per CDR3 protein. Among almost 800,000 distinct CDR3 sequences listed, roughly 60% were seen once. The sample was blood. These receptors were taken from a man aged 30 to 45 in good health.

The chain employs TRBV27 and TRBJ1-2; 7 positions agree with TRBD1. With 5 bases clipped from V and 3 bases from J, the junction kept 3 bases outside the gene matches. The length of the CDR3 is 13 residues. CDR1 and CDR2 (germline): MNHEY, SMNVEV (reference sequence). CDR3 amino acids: CASSPQGDYGYTF. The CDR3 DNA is TGTGCCAGCAGTCCTCAGGGGGACTATGGCTACACCTTC.

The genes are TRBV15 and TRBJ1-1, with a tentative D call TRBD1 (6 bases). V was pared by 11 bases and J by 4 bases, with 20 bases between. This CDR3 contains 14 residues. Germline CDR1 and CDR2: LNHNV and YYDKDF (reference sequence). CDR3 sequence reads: CAVSVGAESTEAFF. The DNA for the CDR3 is TGTGCCGTCTCCGTGGGGGCAGAGAGCACTGAAGCTTTCTTT.

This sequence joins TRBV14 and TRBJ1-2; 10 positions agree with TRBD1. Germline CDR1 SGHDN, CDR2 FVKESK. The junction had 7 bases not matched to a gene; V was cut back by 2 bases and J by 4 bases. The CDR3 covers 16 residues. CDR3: CASSQTWDRGGYGYTF. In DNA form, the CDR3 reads TGTGCCAGCAGCCAAACTTGGGACAGGGGCGGCTATGGCTACACCTTC.

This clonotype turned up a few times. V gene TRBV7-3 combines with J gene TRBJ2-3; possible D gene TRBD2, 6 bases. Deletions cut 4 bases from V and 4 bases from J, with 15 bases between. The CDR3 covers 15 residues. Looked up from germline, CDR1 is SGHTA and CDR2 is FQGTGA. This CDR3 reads CASSSSGGASDTQYF. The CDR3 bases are TGTGCCAGCAGCTCCTCCGGAGGGGCGTCAGATACGCAGTATTTT.

CDR3 sequence: CASSAPGAGPPDTQYF. CDR3 DNA: TGTGCCAGCAGCGCCCCCGGAGCGGGCCCCCCAGATACGCAGTATTTT. The chain joins TRBV6-2 or TRBV6-3 to TRBJ2-3, with TRBD2 as a possible D gene (6 bases). The CDR3 is made up of 16 amino acids. Trimming removed 6 bases at V and 4 bases at J, with 20 bases between. Looked up from germline, CDR1 is MNHEY and CDR2 is SVGEGT.

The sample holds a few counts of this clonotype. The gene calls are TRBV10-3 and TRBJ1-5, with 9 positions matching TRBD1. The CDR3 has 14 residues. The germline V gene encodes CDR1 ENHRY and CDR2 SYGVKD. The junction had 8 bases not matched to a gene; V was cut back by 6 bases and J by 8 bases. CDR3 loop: CAISPTGGKEPQHF. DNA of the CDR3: TGTGCCATCAGCCCGACAGGGGGTAAGGAGCCCCAGCATTTT.

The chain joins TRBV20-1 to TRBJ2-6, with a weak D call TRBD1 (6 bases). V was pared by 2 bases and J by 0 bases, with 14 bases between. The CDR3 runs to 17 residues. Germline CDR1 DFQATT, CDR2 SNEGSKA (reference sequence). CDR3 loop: CSARLQGANSGANVLTF. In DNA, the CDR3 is TGCAGTGCTAGATTACAGGGTGCAAACTCTGGGGCCAACGTCCTGACTTTC.

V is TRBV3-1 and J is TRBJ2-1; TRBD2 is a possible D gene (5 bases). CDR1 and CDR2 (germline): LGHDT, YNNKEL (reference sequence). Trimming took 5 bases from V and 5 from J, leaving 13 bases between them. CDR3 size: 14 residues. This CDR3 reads CASSSLGADNEQFF. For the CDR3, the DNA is TGTGCCAGCAGCTCCCTGGGAGCGGACAATGAGCAGTTCTTC.

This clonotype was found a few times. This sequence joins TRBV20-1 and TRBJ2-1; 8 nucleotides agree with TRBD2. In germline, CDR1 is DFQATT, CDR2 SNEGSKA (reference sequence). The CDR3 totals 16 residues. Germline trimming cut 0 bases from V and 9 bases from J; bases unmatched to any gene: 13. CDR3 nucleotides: TGCAGTGCTAGAGATTGGGCGAGCGGGAGTAGTAGTGAGCAGTTCTTC. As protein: CSARDWASGSSSEQFF.

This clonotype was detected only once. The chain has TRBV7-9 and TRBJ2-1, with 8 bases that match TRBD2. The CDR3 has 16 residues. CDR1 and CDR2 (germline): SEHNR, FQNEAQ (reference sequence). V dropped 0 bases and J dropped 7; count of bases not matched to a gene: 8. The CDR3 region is CASSLAHGGAWNEQFF. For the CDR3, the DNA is TGTGCCAGCAGCTTAGCGCACGGGGGGGCTTGGAATGAGCAGTTCTTC.

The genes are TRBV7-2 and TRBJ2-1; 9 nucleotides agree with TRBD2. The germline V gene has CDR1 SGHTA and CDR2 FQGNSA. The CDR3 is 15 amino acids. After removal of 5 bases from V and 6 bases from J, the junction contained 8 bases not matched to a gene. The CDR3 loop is CASSREISGGNEQFF. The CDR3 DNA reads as TGTGCCAGCAGCCGTGAGATTAGCGGGGGCAATGAGCAGTTCTTC.

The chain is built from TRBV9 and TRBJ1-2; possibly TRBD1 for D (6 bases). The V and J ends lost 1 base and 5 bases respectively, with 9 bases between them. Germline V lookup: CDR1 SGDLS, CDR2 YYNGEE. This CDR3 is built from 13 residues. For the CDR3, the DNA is TGTGCCAGCAGCGTATCACAGGGTTATGGCTACACCTTC. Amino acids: CASSVSQGYGYTF.

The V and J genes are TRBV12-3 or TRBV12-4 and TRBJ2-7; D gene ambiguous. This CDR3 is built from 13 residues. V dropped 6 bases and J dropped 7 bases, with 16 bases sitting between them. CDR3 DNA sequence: TGTGCCAGCAGCCCACTGAGTTCTGGTGAGCAGTACTTC. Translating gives CASSPLSSGEQYF.

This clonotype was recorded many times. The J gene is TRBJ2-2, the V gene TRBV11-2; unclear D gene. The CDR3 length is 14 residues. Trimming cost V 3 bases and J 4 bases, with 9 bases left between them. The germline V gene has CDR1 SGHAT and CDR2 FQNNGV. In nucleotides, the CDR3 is TGTGCCAGCAGCTTTTTTTGGGTCACCGGGGAGCTGTTTTTT. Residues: CASSFFWVTGELFF.

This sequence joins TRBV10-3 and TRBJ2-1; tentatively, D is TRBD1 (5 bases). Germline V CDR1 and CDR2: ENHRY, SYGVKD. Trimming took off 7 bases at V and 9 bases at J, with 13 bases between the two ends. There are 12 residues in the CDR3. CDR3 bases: TGTGCCATCACAGGGCGCAGGGCTGAGCAGTTCTTC. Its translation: CAITGRRAEQFF.

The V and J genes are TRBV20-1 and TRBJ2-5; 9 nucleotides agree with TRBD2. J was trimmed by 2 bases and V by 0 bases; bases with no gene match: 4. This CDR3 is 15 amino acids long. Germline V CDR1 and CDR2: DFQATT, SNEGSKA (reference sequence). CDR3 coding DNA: TGCAGTGCTAGAGAGCCAGCGGGAGGTCAAGAGACCCAGTACTTC. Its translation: CSAREPAGGQETQYF.

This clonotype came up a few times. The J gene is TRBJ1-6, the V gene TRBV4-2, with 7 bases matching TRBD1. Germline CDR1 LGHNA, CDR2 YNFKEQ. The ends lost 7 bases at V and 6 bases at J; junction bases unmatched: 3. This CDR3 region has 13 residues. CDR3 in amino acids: CASNPGGNSPLHF. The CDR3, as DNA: TGTGCCAGCAACCCAGGGGGTAATTCACCCCTCCACTTT.

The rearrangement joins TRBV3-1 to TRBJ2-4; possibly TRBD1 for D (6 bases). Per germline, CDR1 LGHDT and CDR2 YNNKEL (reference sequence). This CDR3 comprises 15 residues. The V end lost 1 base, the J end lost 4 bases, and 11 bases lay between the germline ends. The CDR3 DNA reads TGTGCCAGCAGCCAAGTCCGAGGGGGAAAAAACATTCAGTACTTC. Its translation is CASSQVRGGKNIQYF. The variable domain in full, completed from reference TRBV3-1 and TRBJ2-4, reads DTAVSQTPKYLVTQMGNDKSIKCEQNLGHDTMYWYKQDSKKFLKIMFSYNNKELIINETVPNRFSPKSPDKAHLNLHINSLELGDSAVYFCASSQVRGGKNIQYFGAGTRLSVL.

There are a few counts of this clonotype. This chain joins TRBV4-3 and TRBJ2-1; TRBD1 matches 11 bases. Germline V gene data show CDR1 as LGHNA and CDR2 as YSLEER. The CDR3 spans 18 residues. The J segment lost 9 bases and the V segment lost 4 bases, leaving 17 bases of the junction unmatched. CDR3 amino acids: CASSRRTGGFILPGEQFF. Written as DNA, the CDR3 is TGCGCCAGCAGCCGACGGACAGGGGGCTTTATTTTACCGGGTGAGCAGTTCTTC.

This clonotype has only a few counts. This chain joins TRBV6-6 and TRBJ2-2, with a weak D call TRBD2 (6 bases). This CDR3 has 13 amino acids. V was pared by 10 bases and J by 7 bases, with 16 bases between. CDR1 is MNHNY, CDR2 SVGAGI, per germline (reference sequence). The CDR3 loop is CAIYQGLGGELFF. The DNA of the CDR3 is TGTGCCATATATCAGGGACTTGGCGGGGAGCTGTTTTTT.

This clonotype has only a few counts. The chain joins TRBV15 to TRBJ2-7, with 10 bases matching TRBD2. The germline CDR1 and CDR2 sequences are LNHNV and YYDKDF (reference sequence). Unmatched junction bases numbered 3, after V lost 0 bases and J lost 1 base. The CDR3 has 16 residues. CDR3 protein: CATSRDLAGESYEQYF. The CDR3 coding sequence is TGTGCCACCAGCAGAGACCTAGCGGGAGAGTCCTACGAGCAGTACTTC.

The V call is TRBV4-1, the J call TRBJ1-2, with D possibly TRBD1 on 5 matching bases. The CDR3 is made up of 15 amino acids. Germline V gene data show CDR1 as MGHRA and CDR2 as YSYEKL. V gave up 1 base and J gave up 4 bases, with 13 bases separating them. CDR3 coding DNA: TGCGCCAGCAGCCAAGTCTTTGACAGCCCCTATGGCTACACCTTC. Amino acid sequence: CASSQVFDSPYGYTF.

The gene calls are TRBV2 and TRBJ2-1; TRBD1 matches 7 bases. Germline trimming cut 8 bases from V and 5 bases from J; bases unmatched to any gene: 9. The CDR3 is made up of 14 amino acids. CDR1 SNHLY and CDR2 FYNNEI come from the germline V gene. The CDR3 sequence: CASGTALVHNEQFF. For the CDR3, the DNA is TGTGCCAGCGGGACAGCTCTAGTACACAATGAGCAGTTCTTC.

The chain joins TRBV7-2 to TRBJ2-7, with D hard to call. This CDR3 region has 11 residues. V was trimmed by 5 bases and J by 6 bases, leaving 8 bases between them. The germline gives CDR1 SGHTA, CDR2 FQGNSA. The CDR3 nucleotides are TGTGCCAGCAGCCTAACCTTCGAGCAGTACTTC. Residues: CASSLTFEQYF.

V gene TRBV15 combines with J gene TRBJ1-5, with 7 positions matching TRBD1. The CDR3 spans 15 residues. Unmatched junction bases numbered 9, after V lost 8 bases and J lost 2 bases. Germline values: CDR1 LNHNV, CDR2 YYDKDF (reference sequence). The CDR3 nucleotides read TGTGCCACCGCCGAGGGGGCGAGCGGCAATCAGCCCCAGCATTTT. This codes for CATAEGASGNQPQHF.

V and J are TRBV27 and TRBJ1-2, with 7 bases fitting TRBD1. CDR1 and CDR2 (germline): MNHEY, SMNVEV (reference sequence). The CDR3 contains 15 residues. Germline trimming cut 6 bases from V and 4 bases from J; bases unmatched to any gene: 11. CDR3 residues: CASRPRTGGIYGYTF. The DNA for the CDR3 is TGTGCCAGCAGGCCGAGGACAGGAGGTATCTATGGCTACACCTTC.

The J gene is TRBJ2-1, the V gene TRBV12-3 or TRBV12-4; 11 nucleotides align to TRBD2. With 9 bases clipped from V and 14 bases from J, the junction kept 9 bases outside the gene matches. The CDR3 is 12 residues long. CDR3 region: CASRWTSGSEFF. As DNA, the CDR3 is TGTGCCAGTCGTTGGACTAGCGGGTCCGAGTTCTTC.

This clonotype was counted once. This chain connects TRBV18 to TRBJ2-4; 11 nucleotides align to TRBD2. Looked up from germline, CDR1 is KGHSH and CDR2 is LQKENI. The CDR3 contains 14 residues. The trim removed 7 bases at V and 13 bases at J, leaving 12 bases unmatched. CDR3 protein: CASLGTSGKLRQYF. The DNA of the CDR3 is TGTGCCAGCTTAGGGACTAGCGGCAAGCTGCGGCAGTACTTC.

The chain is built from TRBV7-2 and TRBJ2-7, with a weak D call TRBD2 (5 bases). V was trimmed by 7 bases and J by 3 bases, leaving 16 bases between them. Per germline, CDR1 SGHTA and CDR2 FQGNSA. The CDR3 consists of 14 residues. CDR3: CASTESGVNYEQYF. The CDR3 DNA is TGTGCCAGCACCGAGAGCGGAGTTAACTACGAGCAGTACTTC.

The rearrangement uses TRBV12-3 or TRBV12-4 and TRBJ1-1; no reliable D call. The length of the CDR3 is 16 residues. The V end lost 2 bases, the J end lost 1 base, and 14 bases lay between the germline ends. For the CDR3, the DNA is TGTGCCAGCAGTTTAAGAAAGCCCTGGCAGAACACTGAAGCTTTCTTT. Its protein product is CASSLRKPWQNTEAFF.